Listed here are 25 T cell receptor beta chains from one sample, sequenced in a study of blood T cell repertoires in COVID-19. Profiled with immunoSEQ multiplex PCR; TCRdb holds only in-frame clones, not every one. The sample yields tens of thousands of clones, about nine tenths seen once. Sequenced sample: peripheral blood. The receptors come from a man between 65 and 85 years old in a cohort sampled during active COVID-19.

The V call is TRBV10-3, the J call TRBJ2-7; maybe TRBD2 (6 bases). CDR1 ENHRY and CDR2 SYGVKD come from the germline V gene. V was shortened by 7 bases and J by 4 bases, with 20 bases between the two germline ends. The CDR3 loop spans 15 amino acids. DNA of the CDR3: TGTGCCATCAATGCAGGGACTGGCACGGGGTACGAGCAGTACTTC. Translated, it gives CAINAGTGTGYEQYF.

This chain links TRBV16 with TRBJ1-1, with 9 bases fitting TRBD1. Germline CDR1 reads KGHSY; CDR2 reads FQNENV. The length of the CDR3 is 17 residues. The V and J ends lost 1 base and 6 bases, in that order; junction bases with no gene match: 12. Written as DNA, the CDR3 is TGTGCCAGCAGCCAATTCCTATGGGACAGGGAATTTGCTGAAGCTTTCTTT. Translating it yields CASSQFLWDREFAEAFF.

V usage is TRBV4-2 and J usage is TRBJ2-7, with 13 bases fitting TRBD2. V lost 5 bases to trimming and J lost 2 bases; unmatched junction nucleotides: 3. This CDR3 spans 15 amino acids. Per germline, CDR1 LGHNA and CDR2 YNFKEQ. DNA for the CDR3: TGTGCCAGCAGCAGTGGACTAGCGGGAGCCTACGAGCAGTACTTC. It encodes CASSSGLAGAYEQYF.

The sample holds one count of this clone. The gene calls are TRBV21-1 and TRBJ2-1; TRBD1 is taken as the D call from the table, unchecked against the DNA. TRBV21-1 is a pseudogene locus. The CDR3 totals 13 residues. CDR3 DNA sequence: TGTGCCAGCAGCACCCGGGACACCAATGAGCAGTTCTTC. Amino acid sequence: CASSTRDTNEQFF.

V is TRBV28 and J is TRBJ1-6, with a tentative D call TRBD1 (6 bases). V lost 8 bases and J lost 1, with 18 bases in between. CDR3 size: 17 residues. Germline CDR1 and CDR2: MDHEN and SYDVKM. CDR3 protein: CASGNNRVRSYNSPLHF. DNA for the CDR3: TGTGCCAGCGGTAATAACAGGGTGAGGTCCTATAATTCACCCCTCCACTTT.

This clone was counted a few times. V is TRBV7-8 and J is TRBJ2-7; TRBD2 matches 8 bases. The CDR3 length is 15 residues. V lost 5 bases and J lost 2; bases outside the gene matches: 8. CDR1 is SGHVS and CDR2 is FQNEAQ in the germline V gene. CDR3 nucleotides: TGTGCCAGCAGCCCGCTGTCAGCGGGAGCCTACGAGCAGTACTTC. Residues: CASSPLSAGAYEQYF.

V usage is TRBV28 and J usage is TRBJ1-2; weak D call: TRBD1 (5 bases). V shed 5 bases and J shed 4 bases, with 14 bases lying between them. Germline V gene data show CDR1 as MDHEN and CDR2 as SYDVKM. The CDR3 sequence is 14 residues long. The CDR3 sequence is CASSQGTHSYGYTF. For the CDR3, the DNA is TGTGCCAGCAGTCAAGGGACTCACTCCTATGGCTACACCTTC.

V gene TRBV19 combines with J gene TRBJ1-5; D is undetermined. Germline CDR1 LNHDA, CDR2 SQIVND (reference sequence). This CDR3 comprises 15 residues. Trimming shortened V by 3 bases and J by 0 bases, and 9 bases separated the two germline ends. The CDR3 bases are TGTGCCAGTAGTATGGCAATCCCTAGCAATCAGCCCCAGCATTTT. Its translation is CASSMAIPSNQPQHF.

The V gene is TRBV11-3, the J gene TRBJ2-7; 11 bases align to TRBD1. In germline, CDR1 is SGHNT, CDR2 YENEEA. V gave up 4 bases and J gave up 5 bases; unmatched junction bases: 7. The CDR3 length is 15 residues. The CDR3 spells CASSSGGQGVHEQYF. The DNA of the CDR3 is TGTGCCAGCAGCTCCGGGGGACAGGGGGTCCACGAGCAGTACTTC.

The CDR3 DNA reads TGTGCCAGCAGCTTAGCCCCAGGGGCCTACGAGCAGTACTTC. Protein product: CASSLAPGAYEQYF. V is TRBV7-6 and J is TRBJ2-7; D might be TRBD1 (6 bases). The CDR3 length is 14 residues. The germline gives CDR1 SGHVS, CDR2 FNYEAQ. Trimming removed 0 bases at V and 2 bases at J, with 8 bases between.

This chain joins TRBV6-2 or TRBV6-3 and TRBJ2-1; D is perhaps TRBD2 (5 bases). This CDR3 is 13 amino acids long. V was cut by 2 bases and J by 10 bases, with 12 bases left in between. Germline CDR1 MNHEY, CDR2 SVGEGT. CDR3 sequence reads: CASSYPASGEQFF. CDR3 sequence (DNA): TGTGCCAGCAGTTACCCGGCTTCGGGGGAGCAGTTCTTC.

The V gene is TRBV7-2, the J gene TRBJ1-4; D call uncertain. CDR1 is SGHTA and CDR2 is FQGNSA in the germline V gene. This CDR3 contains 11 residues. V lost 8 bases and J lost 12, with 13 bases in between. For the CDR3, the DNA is TGTGCCAGCGGGCTAAGGAAGGAACTGTTTTTT. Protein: CASGLRKELFF.

The CDR3 protein is CASSLRDRRLGEQFF. CDR3 coding DNA: TGTGCCAGCAGTCTCCGGGACAGGCGGTTGGGTGAGCAGTTCTTC. V and J are TRBV5-4 and TRBJ2-1, with 8 bases aligning to TRBD1. The CDR3 spans 15 residues. The germline CDR1 and CDR2 sequences are SGHNT and YYREEE (reference sequence). V shed 5 bases, J shed 9 bases, and the junction held 13 bases outside the gene matches.

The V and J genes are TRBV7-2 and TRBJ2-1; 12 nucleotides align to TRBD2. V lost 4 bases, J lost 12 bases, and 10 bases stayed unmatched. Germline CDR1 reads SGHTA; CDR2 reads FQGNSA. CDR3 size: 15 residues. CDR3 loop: CASSSQGLAGPRQFF. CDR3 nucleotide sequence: TGTGCCAGCAGCTCCCAGGGACTAGCGGGTCCTAGGCAGTTCTTC. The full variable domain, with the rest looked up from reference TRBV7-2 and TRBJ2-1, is GAGVSQSPSNKVTEKGKDVELRCDPISGHTALYWYRQSLGQGLEFLIYFQGNSAPDKSGLPSDRFSAERTGGSVSTLTIQRTQQEDSAVYLCASSSQGLAGPRQFFGPGTRLTVL.

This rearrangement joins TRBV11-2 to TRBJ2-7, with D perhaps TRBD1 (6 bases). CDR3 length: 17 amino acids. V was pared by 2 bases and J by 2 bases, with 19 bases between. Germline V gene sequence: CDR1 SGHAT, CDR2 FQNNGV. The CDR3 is CASSLRPDRIRPYEQYF. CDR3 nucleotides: TGTGCCAGCAGCTTACGGCCCGACAGGATAAGACCCTACGAGCAGTACTTC.

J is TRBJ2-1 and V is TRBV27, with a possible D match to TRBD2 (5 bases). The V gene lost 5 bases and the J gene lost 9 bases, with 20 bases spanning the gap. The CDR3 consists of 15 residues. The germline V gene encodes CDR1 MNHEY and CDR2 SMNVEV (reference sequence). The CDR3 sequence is CASSPPRGSMREQFF. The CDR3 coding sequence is TGTGCCAGCAGTCCTCCCCGGGGATCAATGCGTGAGCAGTTCTTC.

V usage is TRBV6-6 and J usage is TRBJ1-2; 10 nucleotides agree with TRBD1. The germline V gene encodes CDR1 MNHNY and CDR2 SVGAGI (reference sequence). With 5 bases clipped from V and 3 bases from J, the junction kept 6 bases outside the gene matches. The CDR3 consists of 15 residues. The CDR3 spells CASSTPTGGYYGYTF. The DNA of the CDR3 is TGTGCCAGCAGTACCCCGACAGGGGGCTACTATGGCTACACCTTC.

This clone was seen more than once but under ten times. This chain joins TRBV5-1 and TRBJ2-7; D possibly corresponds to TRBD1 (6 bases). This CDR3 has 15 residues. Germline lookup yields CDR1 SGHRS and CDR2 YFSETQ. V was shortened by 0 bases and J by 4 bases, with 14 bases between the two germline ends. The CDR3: CASSLDGRGGYEQYF. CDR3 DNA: TGCGCCAGCAGCTTGGATGGCAGGGGCGGGTACGAGCAGTACTTC.

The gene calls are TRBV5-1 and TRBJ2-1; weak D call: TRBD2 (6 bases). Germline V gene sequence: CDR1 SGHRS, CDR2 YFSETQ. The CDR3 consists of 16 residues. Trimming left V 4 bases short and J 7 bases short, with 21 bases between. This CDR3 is CASSPAGRSVENEQFF. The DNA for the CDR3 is TGCGCCAGCAGCCCGGCGGGGCGTAGCGTTGAGAATGAGCAGTTCTTC. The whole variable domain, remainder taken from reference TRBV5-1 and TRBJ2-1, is KAGVTQTPRYLIKTRGQQVTLSCSPISGHRSVSWYQQTPGQGLQFLFEYFSETQRNKGNFPGRFSGRQFSNSRSEMNVSTLELGDSALYLCASSPAGRSVENEQFFGPGTRLTVL.

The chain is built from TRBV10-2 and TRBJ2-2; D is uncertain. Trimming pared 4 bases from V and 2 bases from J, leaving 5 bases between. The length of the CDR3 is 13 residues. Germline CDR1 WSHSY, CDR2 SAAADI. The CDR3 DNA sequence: TGCGCCAGCAGTGCCATCAACACCGGGGAGCTGTTTTTT. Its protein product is CASSAINTGELFF.

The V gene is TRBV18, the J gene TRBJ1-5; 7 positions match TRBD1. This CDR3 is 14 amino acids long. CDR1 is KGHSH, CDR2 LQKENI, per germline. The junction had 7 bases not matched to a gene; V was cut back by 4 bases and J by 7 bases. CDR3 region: CASSRRDREQPQHF. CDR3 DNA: TGTGCCAGCTCACGACGTGACAGGGAACAGCCCCAGCATTTT.

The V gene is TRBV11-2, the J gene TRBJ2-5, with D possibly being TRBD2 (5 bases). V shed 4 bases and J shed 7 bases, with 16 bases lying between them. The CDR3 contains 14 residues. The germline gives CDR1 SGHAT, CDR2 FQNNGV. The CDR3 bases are TGTGCCAGCAGCTCCGTAAAGGGCCGGGGGACCCAGTACTTC. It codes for CASSSVKGRGTQYF.

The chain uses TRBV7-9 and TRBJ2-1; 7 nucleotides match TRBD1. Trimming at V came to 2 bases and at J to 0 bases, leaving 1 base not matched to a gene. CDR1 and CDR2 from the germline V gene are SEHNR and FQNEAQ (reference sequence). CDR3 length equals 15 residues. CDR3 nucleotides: TGTGCCAGCAGCTTACGGGACAGCTCCTACAATGAGCAGTTCTTC. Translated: CASSLRDSSYNEQFF. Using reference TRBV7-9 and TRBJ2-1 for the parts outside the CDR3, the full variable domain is DTGVSQNPRHKITKRGQNVTFRCDPISEHNRLYWYRQTLGQGPEFLTYFQNEAQLEKSRLLSDRFSAERPKGSFSTLEIQRTEQGDSAMYLCASSLRDSSYNEQFFGPGTRLTVL.

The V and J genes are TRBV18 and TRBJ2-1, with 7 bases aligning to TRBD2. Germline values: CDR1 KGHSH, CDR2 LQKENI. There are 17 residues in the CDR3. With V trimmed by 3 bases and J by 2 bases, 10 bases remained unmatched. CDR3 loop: CASSPLYTSGTYNEQFF. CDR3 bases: TGTGCCAGCTCACCCCTCTATACCAGCGGGACCTACAATGAGCAGTTCTTC.

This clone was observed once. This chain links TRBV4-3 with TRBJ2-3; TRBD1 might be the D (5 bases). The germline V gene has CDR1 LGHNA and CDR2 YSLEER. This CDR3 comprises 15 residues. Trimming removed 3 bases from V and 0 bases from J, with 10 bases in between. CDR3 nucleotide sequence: TGCGCCAGCAGCCACTACAGGTTAAGCACAGATACGCAGTATTTT. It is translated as CASSHYRLSTDTQYF.